This T cell receptor (beta chain) was recovered during a study of blood T cell repertoires in COVID-19 (dated by TCRdb to 2019 to 2021). In terms of the full investigation: The collaborator samples originated in the United States, Italy and Spain and spanned the acute and convalescent phases of COVID-19. The prospective study material was composed of cDNA or gDNA derived from T cells, B-cell-depleted T cells, or PBMCs. The dataset comprised deeply sampled blood TCRbeta repertoires from subjects exposed to, actively infected with, or recovered from COVID-19. A freely available public database, intended as a resource for researchers studying the immune response to SARS-CoV-2, is where the repertoires were released. The samples were drawn from two sources: the first 160 participants of the ongoing ImmuneRACE study, and fewer than 1,500 subjects contributed by 6 global collaborators. The sample metadata nearly always contained a de-identified subject ID, COVID-19 status, age in years and sex. HLA class I and class II types, where available, came from metadata supplied by the sample provider rather than from assay-based typing.

What the authors observed across the whole study: How much clinical and demographic metadata was included differed by source and by participant, and the metadata was provided uncurated.

The immunoSEQ Assay, a bias-controlled multiplex PCR, was used to amplify TCRbeta CDR3 regions from genomic DNA. The original methods were these. Within the assay, amplification of reference gene primers was used to estimate how many nucleated cells each sample contained. Sequence reads were collapsed and filtered to measure the absolute abundance of every unique TCRbeta CDR3 rearrangement. For each sample, productive Simpson clonality was calculated as the square root of Simpson's diversity index over productive rearrangements. TCRdb mirrors the immuneACCESS table, restricted to in-frame sequences. Some clones are absent from its copies; in checked studies, under half trace to an unresolved V gene, and the reason for the others is unknown. That table is the source of V, J and clone size, and D and trimming were worked out from the DNA. The sample profile shows 250,000 to 300,000 clones; 85% to 90% of them were found once. Together, the top ten hold roughly a sixth of the sample.

In the prospective study, participants were about 18 to 95 years old, resided in 24 geographic areas of the United States, and were enrolled through a virtual design. In the prospective study, participants were assigned to cohorts based on the clinical history participants reported in a screening survey and a study questionnaire. For ImmuneRACE Cohort 3, a participant was defined as recovered based on two consecutive negative NP/OP PCR tests, clearance by a healthcare professional, or resolution of symptoms. Each participant in the prospective study had whole blood, serum and a nasopharyngeal or oropharyngeal swab collected by mobile phlebotomists. Prospective study participants could optionally give additional blood draws and questionnaires over a 2-month period. Prospective study blood samples were shipped either frozen or at room temperature before DNA extraction. Of note for this clone: What antigen it recognizes has not been identified. Per-base qualities were not stored, and no clone one base away is much larger.

The germline V gene gives CDR1 as SGHRS and CDR2 as YFSETQ. The CDR3 spans 14 residues, from the cysteine through the phenylalanine. Only the CDR3 DNA is retained, 42 bases long and in frame from the first base. Unmatched junction bases come to 4, with V trimmed by 6 bases and J by 1 base. The sequence was collected from a man younger than 30 who had recovered from COVID-19. Recombination linked TRBV5-1 to TRBJ2-3, and TRBD2 aligns with 8 junction nucleotides. The sequenced material came from PBMCs or T cells enriched from blood (not recorded which). The CDR3 loop reads CASTLGGGTDTQYF. The DNA is as follows: TGCGCCAGCACCCTCGGGGGGGGCACAGATACGCAGTATTTT.